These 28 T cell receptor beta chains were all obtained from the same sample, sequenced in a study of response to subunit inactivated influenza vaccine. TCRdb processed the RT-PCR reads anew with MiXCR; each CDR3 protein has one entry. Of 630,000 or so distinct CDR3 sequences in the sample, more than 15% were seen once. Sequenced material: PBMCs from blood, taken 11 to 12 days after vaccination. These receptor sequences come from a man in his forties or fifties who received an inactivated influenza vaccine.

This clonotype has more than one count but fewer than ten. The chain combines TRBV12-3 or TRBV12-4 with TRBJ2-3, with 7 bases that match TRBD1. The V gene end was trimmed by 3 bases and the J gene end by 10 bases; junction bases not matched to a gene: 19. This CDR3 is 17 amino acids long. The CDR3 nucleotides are TGTGCCAGCAGTTTGGGAAGGGGGCATTTAGAACAGGGACCGCAGTATTTT. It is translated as CASSLGRGHLEQGPQYF.

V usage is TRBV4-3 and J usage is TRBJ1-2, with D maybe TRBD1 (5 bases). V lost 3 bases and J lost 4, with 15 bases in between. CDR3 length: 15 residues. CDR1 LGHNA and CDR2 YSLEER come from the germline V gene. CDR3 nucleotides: TGCGCCAGCAGCCAGCTCCGGGGGTTTGGCTATGGCTACACCTTC. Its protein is CASSQLRGFGYGYTF.

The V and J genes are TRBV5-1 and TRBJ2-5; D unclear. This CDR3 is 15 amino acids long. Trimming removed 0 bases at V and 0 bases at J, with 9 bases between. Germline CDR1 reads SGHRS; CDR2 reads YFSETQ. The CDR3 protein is CASSLGTLYQETQYF. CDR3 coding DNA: TGCGCCAGCAGCTTGGGGACGCTGTACCAAGAGACCCAGTACTTC.

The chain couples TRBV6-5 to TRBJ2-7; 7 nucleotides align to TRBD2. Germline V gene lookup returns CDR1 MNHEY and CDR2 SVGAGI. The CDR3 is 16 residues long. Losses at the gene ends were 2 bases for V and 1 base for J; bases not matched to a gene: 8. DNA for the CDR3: TGTGCCAGCAGTTACGGGGGGGGACGGAAATCCTACGAGCAGTACTTC. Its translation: CASSYGGGRKSYEQYF.

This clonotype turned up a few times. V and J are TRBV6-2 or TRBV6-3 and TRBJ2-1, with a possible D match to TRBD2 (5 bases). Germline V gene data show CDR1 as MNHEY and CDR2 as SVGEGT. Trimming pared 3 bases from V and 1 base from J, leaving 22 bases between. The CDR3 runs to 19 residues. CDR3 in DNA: TGTGCCAGCAGTTATAGCTCCGGACTCCGTCAAGGGTCCTACAATGAGCAGTTCTTC. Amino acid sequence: CASSYSSGLRQGSYNEQFF.

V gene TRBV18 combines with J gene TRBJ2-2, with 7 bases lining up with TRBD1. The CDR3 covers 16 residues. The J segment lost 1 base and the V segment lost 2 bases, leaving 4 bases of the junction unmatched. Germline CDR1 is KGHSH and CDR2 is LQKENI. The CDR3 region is CASSPVRQGNTGELFF. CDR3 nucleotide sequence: TGTGCCAGCTCACCAGTGAGACAGGGGAACACCGGGGAGCTGTTTTTT.

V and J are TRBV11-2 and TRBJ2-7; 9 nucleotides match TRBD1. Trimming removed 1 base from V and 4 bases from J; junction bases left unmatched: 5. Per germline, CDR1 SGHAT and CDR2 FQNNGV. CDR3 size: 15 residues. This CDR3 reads CASSLAGQGLYEQYF. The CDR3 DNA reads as TGTGCCAGCAGCTTAGCGGGACAGGGTCTGTACGAGCAGTACTTC.

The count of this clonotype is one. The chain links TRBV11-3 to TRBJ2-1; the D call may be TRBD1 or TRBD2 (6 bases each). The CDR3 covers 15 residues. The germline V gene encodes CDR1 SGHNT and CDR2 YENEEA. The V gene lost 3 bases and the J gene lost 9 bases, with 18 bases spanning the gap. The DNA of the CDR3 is TGTGCCAGCAGCTTCGGAGGGACACGAATGGGTGAGCAGTTCTTC. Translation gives CASSFGGTRMGEQFF.

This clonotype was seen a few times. The CDR3 sequence: CASSEGYTDTQYF. CDR3 in DNA: TGTGCCAGCAGCGAGGGCTACACAGATACGCAGTATTTT. This sequence joins TRBV9 and TRBJ2-3, with D unresolved. The CDR3 runs 13 residues. V dropped 3 bases and J dropped 2 bases, with 7 bases sitting between them. Germline V gene sequence: CDR1 SGDLS, CDR2 YYNGEE.

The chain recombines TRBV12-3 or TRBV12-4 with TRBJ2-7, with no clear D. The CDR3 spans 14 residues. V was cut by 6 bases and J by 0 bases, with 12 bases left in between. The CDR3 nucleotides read TGTGCCAGCAGGAAAGACGGGCTCTCCTACGAGCAGTACTTC. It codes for CASRKDGLSYEQYF.

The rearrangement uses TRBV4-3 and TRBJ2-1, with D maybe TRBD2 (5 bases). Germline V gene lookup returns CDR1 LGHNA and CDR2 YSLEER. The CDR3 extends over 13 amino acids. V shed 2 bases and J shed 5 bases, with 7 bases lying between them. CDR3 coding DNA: TGCGCCAGCAGCCAACGGACTGACAATGAGCAGTTCTTC. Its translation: CASSQRTDNEQFF.

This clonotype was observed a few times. CDR3 amino acids: CSARSDSSRGEKLFF. In DNA, the CDR3 is TGCAGTGCTAGGAGCGACAGTTCGAGGGGCGAAAAACTGTTTTTT. The chain uses TRBV20-1 and TRBJ1-4; D may be TRBD1 (5 bases). V lost 3 bases and J 8 bases, leaving 19 bases between the germline ends. CDR3 length: 15 amino acids. CDR1 DFQATT and CDR2 SNEGSKA come from the germline V gene (reference sequence).

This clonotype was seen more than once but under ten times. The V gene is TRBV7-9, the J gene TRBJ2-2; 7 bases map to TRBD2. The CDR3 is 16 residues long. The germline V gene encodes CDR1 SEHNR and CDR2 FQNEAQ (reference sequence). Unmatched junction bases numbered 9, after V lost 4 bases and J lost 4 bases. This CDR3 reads CASSSYGRSSTGELFF. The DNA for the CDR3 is TGTGCCAGCAGCTCATACGGGAGGAGTAGCACCGGGGAGCTGTTTTTT.

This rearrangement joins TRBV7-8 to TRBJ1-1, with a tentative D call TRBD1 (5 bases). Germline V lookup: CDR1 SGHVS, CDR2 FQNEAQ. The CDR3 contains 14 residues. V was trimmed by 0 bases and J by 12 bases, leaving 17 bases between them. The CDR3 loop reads CASSLALGGGRTFF. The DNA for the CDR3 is TGTGCCAGCAGCTTAGCGCTGGGGGGAGGGCGGACTTTCTTT.

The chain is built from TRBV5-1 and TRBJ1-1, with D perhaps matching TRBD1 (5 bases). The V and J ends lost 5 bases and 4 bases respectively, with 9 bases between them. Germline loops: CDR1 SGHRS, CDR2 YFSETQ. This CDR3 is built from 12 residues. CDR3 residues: CASSAGVTEAFF. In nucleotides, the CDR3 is TGCGCCAGCAGTGCGGGGGTCACTGAAGCTTTCTTT. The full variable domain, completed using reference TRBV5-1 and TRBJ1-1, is KAGVTQTPRYLIKTRGQQVTLSCSPISGHRSVSWYQQTPGQGLQFLFEYFSETQRNKGNFPGRFSGRQFSNSRSEMNVSTLELGDSALYLCASSAGVTEAFFGQGTRLTVV.

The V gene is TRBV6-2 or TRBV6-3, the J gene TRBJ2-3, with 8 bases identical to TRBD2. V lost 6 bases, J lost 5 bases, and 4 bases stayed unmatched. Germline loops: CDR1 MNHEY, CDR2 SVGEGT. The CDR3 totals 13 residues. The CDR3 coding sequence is TGTGCCAGCAGACCGGGAGGGGGAGATACGCAGTATTTT. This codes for CASRPGGGDTQYF.

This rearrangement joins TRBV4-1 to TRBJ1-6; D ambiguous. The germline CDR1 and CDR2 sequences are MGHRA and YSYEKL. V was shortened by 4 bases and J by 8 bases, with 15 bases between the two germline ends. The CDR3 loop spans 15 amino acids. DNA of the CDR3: TGCGCCAGCAGCCTCTCGGGAGCGGTGGATTCACCCCTCCACTTT. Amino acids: CASSLSGAVDSPLHF.

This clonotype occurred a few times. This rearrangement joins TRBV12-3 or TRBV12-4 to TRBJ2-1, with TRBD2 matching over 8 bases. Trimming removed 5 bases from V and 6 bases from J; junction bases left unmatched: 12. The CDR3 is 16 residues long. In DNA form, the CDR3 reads TGTGCCAGCAGTCCTCCACTAGCGGAGGCCGGCAATGAGCAGTTCTTC. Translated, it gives CASSPPLAEAGNEQFF.

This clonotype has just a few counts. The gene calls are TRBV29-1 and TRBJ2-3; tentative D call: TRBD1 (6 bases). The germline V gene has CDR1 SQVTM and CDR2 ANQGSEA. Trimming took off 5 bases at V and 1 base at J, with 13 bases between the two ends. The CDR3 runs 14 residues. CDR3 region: CSVSTGSRTDTQYF. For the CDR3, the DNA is TGCAGCGTTTCTACAGGGTCGCGCACAGATACGCAGTATTTT.

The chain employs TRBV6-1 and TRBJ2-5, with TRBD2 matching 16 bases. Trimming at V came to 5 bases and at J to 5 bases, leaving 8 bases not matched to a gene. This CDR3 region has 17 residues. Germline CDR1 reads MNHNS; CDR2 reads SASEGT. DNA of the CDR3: TGTGCCAGCAGTCCGGGACTAGCGGGGGGGTGGTGGGAGACCCAGTACTTC. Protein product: CASSPGLAGGWWETQYF.

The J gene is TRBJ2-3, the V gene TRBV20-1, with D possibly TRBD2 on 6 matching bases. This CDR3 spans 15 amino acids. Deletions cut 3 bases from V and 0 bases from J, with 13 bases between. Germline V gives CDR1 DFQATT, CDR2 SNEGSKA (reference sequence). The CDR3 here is CSASSGSTSTDTQYF. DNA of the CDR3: TGCAGTGCTAGTAGCGGCTCTACTAGCACAGATACGCAGTATTTT.

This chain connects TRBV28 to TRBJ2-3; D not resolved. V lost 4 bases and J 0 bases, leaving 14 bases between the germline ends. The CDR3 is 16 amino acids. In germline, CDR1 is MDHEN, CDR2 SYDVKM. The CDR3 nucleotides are TGTGCCAGCAGTTCCTATGGCCACGGGAGCACAGATACGCAGTATTTT. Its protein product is CASSSYGHGSTDTQYF.

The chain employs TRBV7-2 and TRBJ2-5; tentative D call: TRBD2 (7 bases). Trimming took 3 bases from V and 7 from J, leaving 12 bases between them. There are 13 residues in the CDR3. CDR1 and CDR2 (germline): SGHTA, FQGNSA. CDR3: CASSLGGLGTQYF. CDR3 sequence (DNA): TGTGCCAGCAGCTTGGGGGGGCTTGGGACCCAGTACTTC.

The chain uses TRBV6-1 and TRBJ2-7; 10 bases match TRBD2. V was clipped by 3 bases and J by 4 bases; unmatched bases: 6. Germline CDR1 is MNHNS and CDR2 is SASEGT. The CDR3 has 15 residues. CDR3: CASSDYGLADYEQYF. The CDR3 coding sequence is TGTGCCAGCAGTGACTATGGACTAGCGGATTACGAGCAGTACTTC.

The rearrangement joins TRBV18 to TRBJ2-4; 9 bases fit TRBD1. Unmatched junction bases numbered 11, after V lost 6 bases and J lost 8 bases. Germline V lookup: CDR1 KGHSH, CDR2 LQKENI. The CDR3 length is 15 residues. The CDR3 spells CASSPPGTGRDIQYF. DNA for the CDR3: TGTGCCAGCTCCCCTCCCGGGACAGGGAGGGACATTCAGTACTTC.

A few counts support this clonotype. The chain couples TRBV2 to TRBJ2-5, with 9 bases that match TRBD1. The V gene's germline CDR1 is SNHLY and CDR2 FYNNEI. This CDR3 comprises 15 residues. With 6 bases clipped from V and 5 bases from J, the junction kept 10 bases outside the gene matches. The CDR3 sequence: CASRGPGTGLETQYF. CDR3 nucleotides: TGTGCCAGCAGAGGCCCCGGGACAGGGTTGGAGACCCAGTACTTC. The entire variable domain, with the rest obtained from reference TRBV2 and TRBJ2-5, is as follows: EPEVTQTPSHQVTQMGQEVILRCVPISNHLYFYWYRQILGQKVEFLVSFYNNEISEKSEIFDDQFSVERPDGSNFTLKIRSTKLEDSAMYFCASRGPGTGLETQYFGPGTRLLVL.

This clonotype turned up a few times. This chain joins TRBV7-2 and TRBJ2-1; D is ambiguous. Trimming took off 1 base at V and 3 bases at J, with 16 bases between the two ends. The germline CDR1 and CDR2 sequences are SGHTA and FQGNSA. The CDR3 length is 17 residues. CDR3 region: CASSLVSGQIIYNEQFF. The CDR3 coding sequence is TGTGCCAGCAGCTTAGTAAGTGGGCAGATTATCTACAATGAGCAGTTCTTC. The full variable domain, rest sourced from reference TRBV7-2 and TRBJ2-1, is GAGVSQSPSNKVTEKGKDVELRCDPISGHTALYWYRQSLGQGLEFLIYFQGNSAPDKSGLPSDRFSAERTGGSVSTLTIQRTQQEDSAVYLCASSLVSGQIIYNEQFFGPGTRLTVL.

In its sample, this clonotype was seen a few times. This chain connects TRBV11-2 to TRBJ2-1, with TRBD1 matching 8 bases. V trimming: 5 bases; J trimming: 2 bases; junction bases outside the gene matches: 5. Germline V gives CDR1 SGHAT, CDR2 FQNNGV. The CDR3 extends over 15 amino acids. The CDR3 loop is CASSKTGDPYNEQFF. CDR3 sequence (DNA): TGTGCCAGCAGCAAGACAGGGGACCCCTACAATGAGCAGTTCTTC.